These T cell receptor beta chains were read from a single sample in a study of beta chain features in type 1 diabetes. Here immunoSEQ multiplex PCR was the method, and the copy in TCRdb shows in-frame clones only, minus some. The profile shows around 340,000 clones, roughly 8% of them singletons. The sample was central memory CD4+ T cells from blood. The origin of the receptors is a woman between 18 and 30 years old in good health. Both conserved end residues are part of each CDR3. D genes are given only for firm matches. The size field is filled for only some rows; it gives once, few, many or a size class.

D: NA
J: TRBJ1-2
size: few
V: TRBV2
CDR3: CASMAQGYGYTF
DNA: TGTGCCAGCATGGCCCAGGGGTATGGCTACACCTTC

D: TRBD1
J: TRBJ1-2
size: many
V: TRBV28
CDR3: CASSLYRGRGYTF
DNA: TGTGCCAGCAGTTTATACAGGGGGCGAGGCTACACCTTC

D: NA
J: TRBJ2-7
size: few
V: TRBV18
CDR3: CASSPGRSGLSYEQYF
DNA: TGTGCCAGCTCACCTGGGAGGAGCGGACTCTCCTACGAGCAGTACTTC

D: TRBD2
J: TRBJ2-3
size: NA
V: TRBV7-2
CDR3: CASSLRTSGGYGTDTQYF
DNA: TGTGCCAGCAGCCTCCGGACTAGCGGGGGGTACGGCACAGATACGCAGTATTTT

D: NA
J: TRBJ2-7
size: few
V: TRBV2
CDR3: CASTKRTSSYEQYF
DNA: TGTGCCAGCACGAAGCGAACTAGCTCCTACGAGCAGTACTTC

D: NA
J: TRBJ2-1
size: many
V: TRBV5-6
CDR3: CASSFLNEQFF
DNA: TGTGCCAGCAGCTTCCTCAATGAGCAGTTCTTC

D: NA
J: TRBJ2-5
size: NA
V: TRBV11-1
CDR3: CASSLNLGLNQETQYF
DNA: TGTGCCAGCAGCCTCAACCTGGGTCTGAACCAAGAGACCCAGTACTTC

D: TRBD2
J: TRBJ2-6
size: NA
V: TRBV7-8
CDR3: CASSPLLAGGLSGANVLTF
DNA: TGTGCCAGCAGCCCATTACTAGCGGGAGGTCTCTCTGGGGCCAACGTCCTGACTTTC

D: NA
J: TRBJ1-4
size: NA
V: TRBV6-1
CDR3: CASSESATNEKLFF
DNA: TGTGCCAGCAGTGAAAGTGCAACTAATGAAAAACTGTTTTTT

D: NA
J: TRBJ2-2
size: NA
V: TRBV5-1
CDR3: CASRALVNGELFF
DNA: TGCGCCAGCAGGGCACTAGTGAACGGGGAGCTGTTTTTT